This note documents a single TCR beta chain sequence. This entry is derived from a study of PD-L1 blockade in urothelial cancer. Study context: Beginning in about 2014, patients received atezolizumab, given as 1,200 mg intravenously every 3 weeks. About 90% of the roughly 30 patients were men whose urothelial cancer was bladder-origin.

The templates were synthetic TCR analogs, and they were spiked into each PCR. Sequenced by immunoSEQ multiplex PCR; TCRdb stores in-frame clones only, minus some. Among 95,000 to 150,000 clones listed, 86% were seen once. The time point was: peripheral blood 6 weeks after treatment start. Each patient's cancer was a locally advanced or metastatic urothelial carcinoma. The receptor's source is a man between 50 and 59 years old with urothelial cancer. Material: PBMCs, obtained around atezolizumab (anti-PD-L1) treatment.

CDR3 sequence: CASSWGTGSVQETQYF. In nucleotides, the CDR3 is TGCGCCAGCAGCTGGGGGACAGGGTCGGTCCAAGAGACCCAGTACTTC. This chain uses TRBV5-1 with TRBJ2-5, with 9 positions matching TRBD1. The CDR3 loop spans 16 amino acids. The J segment lost 1 base and the V segment lost 3 bases, leaving 7 bases of the junction unmatched. Germline assignment: CDR1 SGHRS and CDR2 YFSETQ. Looking up the rest from reference TRBV5-1 and TRBJ2-5 gives the full variable domain: KAGVTQTPRYLIKTRGQQVTLSCSPISGHRSVSWYQQTPGQGLQFLFEYFSETQRNKGNFPGRFSGRQFSNSRSEMNVSTLELGDSALYLCASSWGTGSVQETQYFGPGTRLLVL.